These 3 T cell receptor beta chains came from one sample sequenced in a study of cytomegalovirus exposure and HLA in healthy donors. PCR primers comprised 60 Vbeta and 13 Jbeta primers. Sequencing was performed with immunoSEQ multiplex PCR; in TCRdb, only in-frame clones are kept and a portion is missing. The sample has roughly 280,000 clones, about 75% seen once; the top ten hold under 3%. Sequencing was performed on PBMCs. The receptors originated from a female donor in good health and CMV-seronegative.

The chain couples TRBV6-6 to TRBJ2-2, with D perhaps matching TRBD2 (6 bases). The CDR3 contains 16 residues. CDR1 and CDR2 from the germline V gene are MNHNY and SVGAGI (reference sequence). V was clipped by 2 bases and J by 1 base, with 11 bases between them. CDR3 in DNA: TGTGCCAGCAGTTACGTGGGCGGGGTGAACACCGGGGAGCTGTTTTTT. Amino acid sequence: CASSYVGGVNTGELFF.

This clone appeared a few times. The CDR3 sequence is CASAGVGETQYF. CDR3 nucleotide sequence: TGTGCTAGTGCGGGAGTAGGGGAGACCCAGTACTTC. The rearrangement joins TRBV12-5 to TRBJ2-5, with TRBD2 as a possible D gene (6 bases). The CDR3 has 12 residues. Looked up from germline, CDR1 is LGHNT and CDR2 is FRNRAP. V lost 7 bases and J lost 5, with 11 bases in between.

This clone was counted only a few times. The chain has TRBV2 and TRBJ2-5, with 10 bases that match TRBD1. Germline trimming cut 5 bases from V and 5 bases from J; bases unmatched to any gene: 5. The germline V gene encodes CDR1 SNHLY and CDR2 FYNNEI. The CDR3 runs 14 residues. CDR3 coding DNA: TGTGCCAGCAGTCAGACAGGGGGCAGGGAGACCCAGTACTTC. Protein product: CASSQTGGRETQYF.